These T cell receptor beta chains were read from a single sample in a study of cytomegalovirus exposure and HLA in healthy donors. Sequencing was performed with immunoSEQ multiplex PCR; in TCRdb, only in-frame clones are kept and a portion is missing. The sample shows about 77,000 clones, about three quarters of them seen only once. What was sequenced was PBMCs. The receptor set was obtained from a man between 40 and 49 years old in good health and CMV-seronegative. The CDR3 runs from the conserved cysteine through the conserved F or W. D genes are given only for firm matches. Expanded clones get a size class; other rows say once, few or many, or leave the size out.

>.|TRBV19|TRBJ1-5|once
CASSIVGGGNQPQHF
TGTGCCAGTAGTATTGTTGGAGGGGGCAATCAGCCCCAGCATTTT
>TRBD1|TRBV7-2|TRBJ2-5|.
CASSSDRAKETQYF
TGTGCCAGCAGCTCGGACAGGGCGAAAGAGACCCAGTACTTC
>.|TRBV30|TRBJ2-2|.
CAWSPFSAGELFF
TGTGCCTGGAGTCCCTTCTCGGCCGGGGAGCTGTTTTTT
>TRBD1|TRBV7-9|TRBJ1-3|.
CASSSTGGTGNTIYF
TGTGCCAGCAGTTCGACAGGGGGAACTGGAAACACCATATATTTT
>.|TRBV30|TRBJ1-6|few
CAWRTREYNSPLHF
TGTGCCTGGAGAACTCGGGAATATAATTCACCCCTCCACTTT
>.|TRBV29-1|TRBJ2-1|.
CSVRLRHNEQFF
TGCAGCGTCCGACTTCGCCACAATGAGCAGTTCTTC
>.|TRBV5-6|TRBJ1-2|.
CASSLEPTGPVYTF
TGTGCCAGCAGCCTCGAGCCGACAGGACCAGTCTACACCTTC
>.|TRBV7-2|TRBJ2-4|.
CASSLGLPENIQYF
TGTGCCAGCAGCTTAGGTCTACCGGAAAACATTCAGTACTTC
>TRBD2|TRBV7-9|TRBJ2-7|.
CSSSRMDFSGNSYEQYF
TGTTCCAGCAGCCGTATGGACTTTAGCGGGAACTCCTACGAGCAGTACTTC
>.|TRBV7-2|TRBJ2-1|.
CASSLGGGWDEQFF
TGTGCCAGCAGCTTAGGCGGAGGATGGGATGAGCAGTTCTTC
>TRBD1|TRBV28|TRBJ1-2|once
CASSTPGTANYGYTF
TGTGCCAGCAGTACTCCCGGGACAGCTAACTATGGCTACACCTTC
>TRBD1|TRBV18|TRBJ2-7|.
CASSPPRDRDEQYF
TGTGCCAGCTCACCACCCCGGGACAGGGACGAGCAGTACTTC
>TRBD1|TRBV28|TRBJ1-2|.
CASSLGTGLNYGYTF
TGTGCCAGCAGTTTAGGGACAGGACTTAACTATGGCTACACCTTC
>TRBD2|TRBV6-6|TRBJ2-7|once
CASSPPRSGASYEQYF
TGTGCCAGCAGTCCACCCAGGAGCGGGGCTTCCTACGAGCAGTACTTC
>.|TRBV7-2|TRBJ1-2|.
CASSLARGGGYGYTF
TGTGCCAGCAGCTTAGCCCGCGGGGGTGGCTATGGCTACACCTTC
>.|TRBV2|TRBJ2-2|few
CASSEGVAAPGELFF
TGTGCCAGCAGTGAAGGGGTAGCGGCCCCCGGGGAGCTGTTTTTT
>.|TRBV10-3|TRBJ2-5|.
CAISEPRGETQYF
TGTGCCATCAGTGAGCCTAGGGGGGAGACCCAGTACTTC
>TRBD1|TRBV5-4|TRBJ1-1|.
CASSLGGDRGRGTEAFF
TGTGCCAGCAGCTTGGGAGGGGACAGGGGGCGGGGTACTGAAGCTTTCTTT
>.|TRBV18|TRBJ2-5|.
CASSPPSGFQETQYF
TGTGCCAGCTCACCCCCGAGCGGGTTCCAAGAGACCCAGTACTTC
>.|TRBV30|TRBJ2-1|.
CAWAQDNEQFF
TGTGCCTGGGCACAGGACAATGAGCAGTTCTTC
>TRBD2|TRBV5-6|TRBJ2-5|.
CASSEGLAGGPGVTQYF
TGTGCCAGCAGCGAGGGACTAGCGGGAGGGCCGGGGGTGACCCAGTACTTC
>.|TRBV6-5|TRBJ1-5|.
CASRGGADQPQHF
TGTGCCAGCAGGGGGGGGGCGGATCAGCCCCAGCATTTT
>.|TRBV7-9|TRBJ1-1|few
CASDPGHQNTEAFF
TGTGCCAGCGACCCGGGACATCAGAACACTGAAGCTTTCTTT
>.|TRBV6-1|TRBJ1-1|.
CASPQGWNTEAFF
TGTGCCAGCCCACAGGGATGGAACACTGAAGCTTTCTTT
>TRBD1|TRBV9|TRBJ2-1|.
CASSVAGTGYNEQFF
TGTGCCAGCAGCGTGGCCGGGACAGGATACAATGAGCAGTTCTTC
>TRBD2|TRBV7-8|TRBJ2-7|.
CASSPRGLAGYEQYF
TGTGCCAGCAGCCCGAGGGGACTAGCGGGATACGAGCAGTACTTC
>.|TRBV5-4|TRBJ2-7|.
CASSPGGLEQYF
TGTGCCAGCAGCCCCGGGGGGCTCGAGCAGTACTTC
>.|TRBV29-1|TRBJ2-7|.
CSVVPQGNPYEQYF
TGCAGCGTTGTGCCCCAGGGTAACCCCTACGAGCAGTACTTC
>.|TRBV7-9|TRBJ1-4|.
CASSSGGKEKLFF
TGTGCCAGCAGCTCTGGGGGGAAGGAAAAACTGTTTTTT
>.|TRBV19|TRBJ2-7|.
CASSIAGRAPNYEQYF
TGTGCCAGTAGTATAGCTGGCAGGGCTCCCAACTACGAGCAGTACTTC
>TRBD1|TRBV6-5|TRBJ1-2|.
CASSRQGPSSGYTF
TGTGCCAGCAGTCGACAGGGCCCGTCTAGTGGCTACACCTTC
>TRBD2|TRBV27|TRBJ2-7|few
CASGTSGPYEQYF
TGTGCCAGCGGGACTAGCGGGCCCTACGAGCAGTACTTC
>.|TRBV27|TRBJ2-5|.
CASSFAGRGQETQYF
TGTGCCAGCAGTTTCGCGGGACGAGGCCAAGAGACCCAGTACTTC
>TRBD2|TRBV7-8|TRBJ2-7|.
CASAGGASYEQYF
TGTGCCAGCGCGGGGGGAGCGTCCTACGAGCAGTACTTC
>.|TRBV7-8|TRBJ2-1|.
CASSLGLTGSYNEQFF
TGTGCCAGCAGCTTAGGACTGACCGGTTCCTACAATGAGCAGTTCTTC
>.|TRBV29-1|TRBJ2-1|.
CSVRTDKVSSYNEQFF
TGCAGCGTTAGAACCGACAAGGTGAGCTCCTACAATGAGCAGTTCTTC
>.|TRBV4-3|TRBJ1-1|.
CASSQTRGRGAFF
TGCGCCAGCAGCCAGACGAGAGGGCGGGGGGCTTTCTTT
>.|TRBV4-2|TRBJ2-1|.
CASSQEAGIYNEQFF
TGTGCCAGCAGCCAAGAAGCGGGCATCTACAATGAGCAGTTCTTC
>.|TRBV6-1|TRBJ2-5|.
CASSEQGGPQETQYF
TGTGCCAGCAGTGAACAGGGGGGACCTCAAGAGACCCAGTACTTC
>.|TRBV27|TRBJ2-1|.
CASSLPTRVNEQFF
TGTGCCAGCAGTTTACCCACTAGAGTCAATGAGCAGTTCTTC
>TRBD2|TRBV7-9|TRBJ2-2|once
CASSFGLAGITSNTGELFF
TGTGCCAGCAGCTTTGGGCTAGCGGGAATCACATCGAACACCGGGGAGCTGTTTTTT
>TRBD1|TRBV6-6|TRBJ1-2|.
CASSESRTGRGYTF
TGTGCCAGCAGCGAGTCACGGACAGGGCGGGGCTACACCTTC
>.|TRBV19|TRBJ1-1|.
CASSIRGRNIEAFF
TGTGCCAGTAGTATACGAGGTCGAAACATTGAAGCTTTCTTT
>.|TRBV10-3|TRBJ2-5|.
CATCRGKQETQYF
TGTGCCACGTGTCGGGGGAAACAAGAGACCCAGTACTTC